Listed below are T cell receptor beta chains from one sample, sequenced in a study of blood T cell repertoires in COVID-19. TCRdb keeps only in-frame clones here, not all; method: immunoSEQ multiplex PCR. Of 52,000 or so clones listed, roughly 80% are singletons. Sequencing was done on a sample of peripheral blood. The receptors here all came from a human donor in a cohort sampled during active or convalescent COVID-19. The CDR3 runs from the conserved cysteine through the conserved F or W. D genes are given only for firm matches. Clone size is stated in some rows and not others, as once, few, many or a class when expanded.

CDR3 DNA: TGTGCCAGCAGTGAGACAGGGAGCTCAACTAATGAAAAACTGTTTTTT; CDR3 protein: CASSETGSSTNEKLFF; J gene: TRBJ1-4; V gene: TRBV6-1; D gene: TRBD1; clone size: few
CDR3 DNA: TGTGCCAGCAGTCGGGGGGGGCTAGCGGGGCCTGAGCAGTTCTTC; CDR3 protein: CASSRGGLAGPEQFF; J gene: TRBJ2-1; V gene: TRBV6-5; D gene: TRBD2; clone size: -
CDR3 DNA: TGTGCCAGCTCCCGTGGGACTAGCCCGGGGAATGAGCAGTTCTTC; CDR3 protein: CASSRGTSPGNEQFF; J gene: TRBJ2-1; V gene: TRBV18; D gene: TRBD2; clone size: -
CDR3 DNA: TGTGCCAGCAGCCCACGGACAGGTGGAAACTATGGCTACACCTTC; CDR3 protein: CASSPRTGGNYGYTF; J gene: TRBJ1-2; V gene: TRBV11-1; D gene: TRBD1; clone size: -
CDR3 DNA: TGTGCCAGCAGCCGAGGCCCTCTAGCTAGCACAGATACGCAGTATTTT; CDR3 protein: CASSRGPLASTDTQYF; J gene: TRBJ2-3; V gene: TRBV7-3; D gene: -; clone size: few
CDR3 DNA: TGTGCCAGCAGCGTAGGTTCCACAGGGGGACCTTATCAGCCCCAGCATTTT; CDR3 protein: CASSVGSTGGPYQPQHF; J gene: TRBJ1-5; V gene: TRBV9; D gene: TRBD1; clone size: once
CDR3 DNA: TGTGCCAGCGAAGCCTTGGACAACAATGAGCAGTTCTTC; CDR3 protein: CASEALDNNEQFF; J gene: TRBJ2-1; V gene: TRBV2; D gene: -; clone size: -
CDR3 DNA: TGTGCCAGCAGTTTAAGACAGGGGGCCAACAATCAGCCCCAGCATTTT; CDR3 protein: CASSLRQGANNQPQHF; J gene: TRBJ1-5; V gene: TRBV27; D gene: TRBD1; clone size: once
CDR3 DNA: TGTGCCAGCAGCTTTCGGGGGGACTCCTACGAGCAGTACTTC; CDR3 protein: CASSFRGDSYEQYF; J gene: TRBJ2-7; V gene: TRBV5-4; D gene: TRBD2; clone size: -
CDR3 DNA: TGTGCCACCAGTGTCCAGGGGATAGCCTACGAGCAGTACTTC; CDR3 protein: CATSVQGIAYEQYF; J gene: TRBJ2-7; V gene: TRBV24-1; D gene: -; clone size: -
CDR3 DNA: TGTGCCAGCAGTTACTCTGGGCAGGGGTATGGCTACACCTTC; CDR3 protein: CASSYSGQGYGYTF; J gene: TRBJ1-2; V gene: TRBV6-6; D gene: -; clone size: -
CDR3 DNA: TGTGCCAGCGGGGAGGGGGGCCTTAACACTGAAGCTTTCTTT; CDR3 protein: CASGEGGLNTEAFF; J gene: TRBJ1-1; V gene: TRBV2; D gene: -; clone size: -
CDR3 DNA: TGTGCCACCAGTGCCCCAGGGGGCGGGAAGCAGTTCTTC; CDR3 protein: CATSAPGGGKQFF; J gene: TRBJ2-1; V gene: TRBV24-1; D gene: TRBD1; clone size: -
CDR3 DNA: TGTGCCAGCAGCACCCCCCGAGGGGAGACCCAGTACTTC; CDR3 protein: CASSTPRGETQYF; J gene: TRBJ2-5; V gene: TRBV7-9; D gene: -; clone size: -
CDR3 DNA: TGTGCCAGTAGTCTCCAAGGACAGGTCCAAGAGACCCAGTACTTC; CDR3 protein: CASSLQGQVQETQYF; J gene: TRBJ2-5; V gene: TRBV19; D gene: TRBD1; clone size: -
CDR3 DNA: TGCGCCAGCAGCTTGGCAGGGTCGAACACCGGGGAGCTGTTTTTT; CDR3 protein: CASSLAGSNTGELFF; J gene: TRBJ2-2; V gene: TRBV5-1; D gene: -; clone size: -
CDR3 DNA: TGTGCTAGCAGCTTACTAGCGGGGGGGCAAGAGACCCAGTACTTC; CDR3 protein: CASSLLAGGQETQYF; J gene: TRBJ2-5; V gene: TRBV7-7; D gene: TRBD2; clone size: -
CDR3 DNA: TGTGCCAGCAGCCGGGACAGTCGGTATGGCTACACCTTC; CDR3 protein: CASSRDSRYGYTF; J gene: TRBJ1-2; V gene: TRBV5-4; D gene: TRBD1; clone size: -
CDR3 DNA: TGTGCCAGCAGCTCCAATCCACTAGACAGGGGGGGATCACCCCTCCACTTT; CDR3 protein: CASSSNPLDRGGSPLHF; J gene: TRBJ1-6; V gene: TRBV7-9; D gene: TRBD1; clone size: -
CDR3 DNA: TGTGCCATCCAGGCGGGAAGGAACACTGAAGCTTTCTTT; CDR3 protein: CAIQAGRNTEAFF; J gene: TRBJ1-1; V gene: TRBV27; D gene: -; clone size: -
CDR3 DNA: TGTGCTAGTGGTTTGTTGTTCGGATGGCGGGGGGTCACAGATACGCAGTATTTT; CDR3 protein: CASGLLFGWRGVTDTQYF; J gene: TRBJ2-3; V gene: TRBV12-5; D gene: TRBD2; clone size: -
CDR3 DNA: TGCAGTGCTAGTGCTTTCTCCTTCGGGGACAGGGGGCGGAGGGAAGCTTTCTTT; CDR3 protein: CSASAFSFGDRGRREAFF; J gene: TRBJ1-1; V gene: TRBV20-1; D gene: TRBD1; clone size: few
CDR3 DNA: TGTGCCAGCAGCTCGGGACTAGCGGTCTCCTACGAGCAGTACTTC; CDR3 protein: CASSSGLAVSYEQYF; J gene: TRBJ2-7; V gene: TRBV7-2; D gene: TRBD2; clone size: -
CDR3 DNA: TGTGCCAGCAGTTCTCCGGGACAGGGGCTCTATGGCTACACCTTC; CDR3 protein: CASSSPGQGLYGYTF; J gene: TRBJ1-2; V gene: TRBV27; D gene: TRBD1; clone size: -
CDR3 DNA: TGCAGCGTCGCGCGGGGACAGATTAAGAACACTGAAGCTTTCTTT; CDR3 protein: CSVARGQIKNTEAFF; J gene: TRBJ1-1; V gene: TRBV29-1; D gene: TRBD1; clone size: -
CDR3 DNA: TGTGCCAGTGGAGGGTACACCATGAACACTGAAGCTTTCTTT; CDR3 protein: CASGGYTMNTEAFF; J gene: TRBJ1-1; V gene: TRBV19; D gene: -; clone size: -
CDR3 DNA: TGTGCCAGCAGCAGCGCCGGGGGGAGGGCTGAAGCTTTCTTT; CDR3 protein: CASSSAGGRAEAFF; J gene: TRBJ1-1; V gene: TRBV3-1/TRBV3-2; D gene: -; clone size: many
CDR3 DNA: TGTGCCAGCCCCCGCGAGAGCGGGGTCACAGATACGCAGTATTTT; CDR3 protein: CASPRESGVTDTQYF; J gene: TRBJ2-3; V gene: TRBV18; D gene: TRBD2; clone size: -
CDR3 DNA: TGTGCCAGCAGCCGCGACTGGTACAATGAGCAGTTCTTC; CDR3 protein: CASSRDWYNEQFF; J gene: TRBJ2-1; V gene: TRBV5-8; D gene: -; clone size: -
CDR3 DNA: TGTGCCAGCAGTTACTCGGACAGGGCCCTTAACTATGGCTACACCTTC; CDR3 protein: CASSYSDRALNYGYTF; J gene: TRBJ1-2; V gene: TRBV6-5; D gene: TRBD1; clone size: -
CDR3 DNA: TGTGCCAGCAGCTTGGGGGGGGTCTCGAGCTCCTACAATGAGCAGTTCTTC; CDR3 protein: CASSLGGVSSSYNEQFF; J gene: TRBJ2-1; V gene: TRBV7-2; D gene: TRBD2; clone size: -
CDR3 DNA: TGTGCCAGCAGCCATCGGACGGGGAGCTCCTACAATGAGCAGTTCTTC; CDR3 protein: CASSHRTGSSYNEQFF; J gene: TRBJ2-1; V gene: TRBV11-3; D gene: -; clone size: -
CDR3 DNA: TGTGCCAGCAGCCCTCAAACAGGGTGGGCTGGAAACACCATATATTTT; CDR3 protein: CASSPQTGWAGNTIYF; J gene: TRBJ1-3; V gene: TRBV5-4; D gene: -; clone size: -
CDR3 DNA: TGTGCCAGCAGCTTACCGACTAGCGGCCACAATGAGCAGTTCTTC; CDR3 protein: CASSLPTSGHNEQFF; J gene: TRBJ2-1; V gene: TRBV7-2; D gene: TRBD2; clone size: -
CDR3 DNA: TGTGCCCACAGACCCGGGAACAGATACACTGAAGCTTTCTTT; CDR3 protein: CAHRPGNRYTEAFF; J gene: TRBJ1-1; V gene: TRBV30; D gene: -; clone size: -
CDR3 DNA: TGTGCCAGCAGTTACTCAGGGGGCGCGGTCACTGAAGCTTTCTTT; CDR3 protein: CASSYSGGAVTEAFF; J gene: TRBJ1-1; V gene: TRBV6-5; D gene: TRBD1; clone size: -
CDR3 DNA: TGTGCCAGCACCCCTCCCGCCGGCCGGGACGAGCAGTACTTC; CDR3 protein: CASTPPAGRDEQYF; J gene: TRBJ2-7; V gene: TRBV6-5; D gene: -; clone size: once
CDR3 DNA: TGTGCCAGTAGTATACGGGTTAACACCGGGGAGCTGTTTTTT; CDR3 protein: CASSIRVNTGELFF; J gene: TRBJ2-2; V gene: TRBV19; D gene: -; clone size: -
CDR3 DNA: TGTGCCAGCTCACCTTCCGACGGGTATGGCTACACCTTC; CDR3 protein: CASSPSDGYGYTF; J gene: TRBJ1-2; V gene: TRBV18; D gene: -; clone size: -
CDR3 DNA: TGTGCCAGTAGTTTCGGACAGCTTAGCACAGATACGCAGTATTTT; CDR3 protein: CASSFGQLSTDTQYF; J gene: TRBJ2-3; V gene: TRBV19; D gene: -; clone size: -
CDR3 DNA: TGCGCCAGCAGCCAGAACAGGGGAGGTGAGCAGTTCTTC; CDR3 protein: CASSQNRGGEQFF; J gene: TRBJ2-1; V gene: TRBV4-3; D gene: -; clone size: -
CDR3 DNA: TGTGCCACCAGTGATTCCCGGGACTTGACCTCCTACAATGAGCAGTTCTTC; CDR3 protein: CATSDSRDLTSYNEQFF; J gene: TRBJ2-1; V gene: TRBV24-1; D gene: -; clone size: -
CDR3 DNA: TGTGCCAGCAGACCCCGACGGGGGACCCAGTACTTC; CDR3 protein: CASRPRRGTQYF; J gene: TRBJ2-5; V gene: TRBV7-9; D gene: -; clone size: -
CDR3 DNA: TGTGCCAGCAGCGTAGGGACAGGGGGCCTTGCAACTAATGAAAAACTGTTTTTT; CDR3 protein: CASSVGTGGLATNEKLFF; J gene: TRBJ1-4; V gene: TRBV9; D gene: TRBD1; clone size: once
CDR3 DNA: TGTGCCAGCAGCGCCGATGGACTAGCGGGGCTACGTTTCACAGATACGCAGTATTTT; CDR3 protein: CASSADGLAGLRFTDTQYF; J gene: TRBJ2-3; V gene: TRBV9; D gene: TRBD2; clone size: -
CDR3 DNA: TGTGCCAGCAGCTTAGGGGAGCAACATACGCAGTATTTT; CDR3 protein: CASSLGEQHTQYF; J gene: TRBJ2-3; V gene: TRBV7-2; D gene: -; clone size: -
CDR3 DNA: TGTGCCAGCAGCGTCCAGGGACAGGGTGAAAAACTGTTTTTT; CDR3 protein: CASSVQGQGEKLFF; J gene: TRBJ1-4; V gene: TRBV9; D gene: TRBD1; clone size: once
CDR3 DNA: TGTGCCAGCAGCTTGCGTGGACAGCGGAACACTGAAGCTTTCTTT; CDR3 protein: CASSLRGQRNTEAFF; J gene: TRBJ1-1; V gene: TRBV5-6; D gene: -; clone size: -
CDR3 DNA: TGTGCCACCCGAGACAGGGGCTATGGCTACACCTTC; CDR3 protein: CATRDRGYGYTF; J gene: TRBJ1-2; V gene: TRBV19; D gene: TRBD1; clone size: -
CDR3 DNA: TGTGCCAGCAGTCCCCCGGGGGGGGGCAGGCAGCCCCAGCATTTT; CDR3 protein: CASSPPGGGRQPQHF; J gene: TRBJ1-5; V gene: TRBV6-2/TRBV6-3; D gene: -; clone size: -
CDR3 DNA: TGTGCCAGCAGTTTACTAGCGGGGTACAATGAGCAGTTCTTC; CDR3 protein: CASSLLAGYNEQFF; J gene: TRBJ2-1; V gene: TRBV6-6; D gene: TRBD2; clone size: once
CDR3 DNA: TGTGCCAGCAGTTTAGGGCTAGTGAACGAGCAGTTCTTC; CDR3 protein: CASSLGLVNEQFF; J gene: TRBJ2-1; V gene: TRBV12-3/TRBV12-4; D gene: -; clone size: -
CDR3 DNA: TGTGCCAGTAGCGTTAGGACAGGGAACACCGGGGAGCTGTTTTTT; CDR3 protein: CASSVRTGNTGELFF; J gene: TRBJ2-2; V gene: TRBV19; D gene: TRBD1; clone size: -